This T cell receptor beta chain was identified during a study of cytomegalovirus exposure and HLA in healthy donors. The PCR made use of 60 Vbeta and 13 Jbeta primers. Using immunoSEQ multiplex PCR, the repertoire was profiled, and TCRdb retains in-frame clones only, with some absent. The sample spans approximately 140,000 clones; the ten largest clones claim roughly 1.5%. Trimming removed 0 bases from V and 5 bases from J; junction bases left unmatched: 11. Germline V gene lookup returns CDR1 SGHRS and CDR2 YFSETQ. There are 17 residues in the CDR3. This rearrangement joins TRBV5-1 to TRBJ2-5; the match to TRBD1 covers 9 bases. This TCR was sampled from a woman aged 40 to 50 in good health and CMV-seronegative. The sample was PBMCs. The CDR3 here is CASSLEGTGTGWETQYF. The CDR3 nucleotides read TGCGCCAGCAGCTTGGAGGGGACAGGGACCGGGTGGGAGACCCAGTACTTC.